A single sample is the source of the 24 T cell receptor beta chains below, sequenced in a study of cytomegalovirus exposure and HLA in healthy donors. PCR was performed using 60 Vbeta and 13 Jbeta primers. Assay used: immunoSEQ multiplex PCR; TCRdb lists only in-frame clones, some missing. The sample lists 100,000 to 150,000 clones, under 90% seen once, with 4% in the top ten. Sequenced material: PBMCs. The receptors were sampled from a woman aged 40 to 50 in good health and CMV-seronegative.

The chain combines TRBV6-6 with TRBJ2-1, with 8 bases matching TRBD2. Germline V gene sequence: CDR1 MNHNY, CDR2 SVGAGI (reference sequence). The CDR3 loop spans 15 amino acids. Trimming cost V 4 bases and J 4 bases; bases outside gene matches: 6. The CDR3 reads CASSSGTRGYNEQFF. In nucleotides, the CDR3 is TGTGCCAGCAGTTCGGGGACTAGGGGTTACAATGAGCAGTTCTTC.

The rearrangement uses TRBV4-1 and TRBJ1-5; tentatively, D is TRBD1 (6 bases). The germline V gene has CDR1 MGHRA and CDR2 YSYEKL. The CDR3 runs 16 residues. V was pared by 1 base and J by 0 bases, with 10 bases between. The CDR3 sequence is CASSQAGQPSNQPQHF. The DNA for the CDR3 is TGCGCCAGCAGCCAAGCTGGACAGCCTAGCAATCAGCCCCAGCATTTT.

V and J are TRBV6-1 and TRBJ1-1, with no clear D. V shed 7 bases and J shed 10 bases, with 25 bases lying between them. The CDR3 sequence is 15 residues long. CDR1 and CDR2 (germline): MNHNS, SASEGT. CDR3 residues: CASTRSGSLVNGAFF. The CDR3 DNA reads as TGTGCCAGCACCCGTTCTGGGAGCTTGGTTAACGGAGCTTTCTTT.

As to this clone: A junction boundary mismatches the germline segment, possibly from a read error. The rearrangement joins TRBV4-3 to TRBJ2-7, with TRBD1 identical over 7 bases. In germline, CDR1 is LGHNA, CDR2 YSLEER. The CDR3 totals 15 residues. CDR3 DNA: TGCCCCAGCAGCCTAAACAGGGGCTATGGCTACGAGCAGTACTTC. It translates to CPSSLNRGYGYEQYF.

About this clone itself: The sample contains more than one DNA sequence encoding this CDR3. This chain uses TRBV5-1 with TRBJ2-5; 7 bases are a match to TRBD1. CDR1 and CDR2 (germline): SGHRS, YFSETQ. V was clipped by 0 bases and J by 2 bases; unmatched bases: 4. The CDR3 loop spans 15 amino acids. The CDR3 nucleotides are TGCGCCAGCAGCTTGGGACAGGGAGCTCAAGAGACCCAGTACTTC. Its translation is CASSLGQGAQETQYF.

V gene TRBV5-1 combines with J gene TRBJ2-3; D possibly corresponds to TRBD2 (6 bases). The CDR3 is 16 amino acids. Germline values: CDR1 SGHRS, CDR2 YFSETQ. With 0 bases removed from V and 4 bases from J, the gap between germline ends came to 15 bases. The chain's CDR3 is CASSLENRGIADTQYF. The CDR3 DNA reads TGCGCCAGCAGCTTGGAGAACCGGGGGATTGCAGATACGCAGTATTTT.

V gene TRBV6-5 combines with J gene TRBJ2-5, with D possibly TRBD2 on 7 matching bases. The germline CDR1 and CDR2 sequences are MNHEY and SVGAGI. V lost 2 bases and J lost 5, with 12 bases in between. The length of the CDR3 is 14 residues. In nucleotides, the CDR3 is TGTGCCAGCAGTTACGCAAGGGGGGGGGAGACCCAGTACTTC. This translates into CASSYARGGETQYF.

This clone appeared once. The rearrangement joins TRBV27 to TRBJ2-7, with a possible D match to TRBD1 (5 bases). This CDR3 region has 13 residues. The V gene lost 3 bases and the J gene lost 2 bases, with 8 bases spanning the gap. Germline CDR1 reads MNHEY; CDR2 reads SMNVEV (reference sequence). In DNA, the CDR3 is TGTGCCAGCAGTTTGGGCAGGGCCTACGAGCAGTACTTC. This translates into CASSLGRAYEQYF.

The chain joins TRBV19 to TRBJ2-5; 11 positions agree with TRBD2. The length of the CDR3 is 15 residues. The ends lost 3 bases at V and 2 bases at J; junction bases unmatched: 2. Germline V gene sequence: CDR1 LNHDA, CDR2 SQIVND (reference sequence). The chain's CDR3 is CASSILAGGQETQYF. CDR3 sequence (DNA): TGTGCCAGTAGTATCCTAGCGGGGGGACAAGAGACCCAGTACTTC.

This sequence joins TRBV28 and TRBJ1-2; D unresolved. Trimming took 3 bases from V and 0 from J, leaving 5 bases between them. Germline CDR1 MDHEN, CDR2 SYDVKM. The CDR3 loop spans 13 amino acids. The CDR3: CASSFGANYGYTF. For the CDR3, the DNA is TGTGCCAGCAGTTTCGGGGCTAACTATGGCTACACCTTC.

This chain links TRBV2 with TRBJ2-5; 8 bases map to TRBD1. This CDR3 comprises 14 residues. CDR1 and CDR2 from the germline V gene are SNHLY and FYNNEI. The V gene end was trimmed by 6 bases and the J gene end by 5 bases; junction bases not matched to a gene: 8. In DNA form, the CDR3 reads TGTGCCAGCAGGTGGACAGGGTTGGGGGAGACCCAGTACTTC. The encoded protein is CASRWTGLGETQYF.

The chain couples TRBV7-2 to TRBJ1-6; D possibly corresponds to TRBD1 (5 bases). Germline-derived CDR1 and CDR2 are SGHTA and FQGNSA. Trimming left V 5 bases short and J 8 bases short, with 10 bases between. The length of the CDR3 is 13 residues. This CDR3 reads CASSQGRDSPLHF. CDR3 in DNA: TGTGCCAGCAGCCAGGGCCGGGATTCACCCCTCCACTTT.

The rearrangement joins TRBV5-4 to TRBJ2-3; TRBD2 matches at 8 bases. From germline, CDR1 is SGHNT and CDR2 YYREEE (reference sequence). The CDR3 runs to 15 residues. After removal of 3 bases from V and 1 base from J, the junction contained 4 bases not matched to a gene. The CDR3 protein is CASSSAGDGTDTQYF. The CDR3 DNA reads as TGTGCCAGCAGCTCAGCGGGAGACGGCACAGATACGCAGTATTTT.

The chain has TRBV7-2 and TRBJ2-7, with 8 bases fitting TRBD1. Germline V lookup: CDR1 SGHTA, CDR2 FQGNSA. The V segment lost 1 base and the J segment 1 base; nucleotides outside the gene matches: 6. The CDR3 totals 16 residues. The CDR3 sequence: CASSLVGTGISYEQYF. DNA for the CDR3: TGTGCCAGCAGCTTAGTCGGGACAGGCATTTCCTACGAGCAGTACTTC.

The rearrangement uses TRBV15 and TRBJ1-2; D not certain. The V end lost 1 base, the J end lost 4 bases, and 10 bases lay between the germline ends. The CDR3 has 14 amino acids. The germline V gene encodes CDR1 LNHNV and CDR2 YYDKDF (reference sequence). CDR3 in amino acids: CATSRGGIGYGYTF. The CDR3 DNA follows: TGTGCCACCAGCAGAGGCGGCATTGGCTATGGCTACACCTTC.

The chain carries TRBV4-1 and TRBJ1-4, with a tentative D call TRBD1 (6 bases). CDR1 and CDR2 (germline): MGHRA, YSYEKL. V lost 4 bases and J lost 7, with 16 bases in between. The CDR3 has 15 residues. The CDR3: CASSPYIGGSEKLFF. The CDR3 coding sequence is TGCGCCAGCAGCCCCTATATAGGGGGTAGTGAAAAACTGTTTTTT.

This chain links TRBV2 with TRBJ2-1; 7 bases agree with TRBD2. The CDR3 has 17 residues. CDR1 is SNHLY, CDR2 FYNNEI, per germline. With V trimmed by 3 bases and J by 4 bases, 12 bases remained unmatched. The CDR3 coding sequence is TGTGCCAGCAGTGATAGGTTTGGGCCTAGCGGATACAATGAGCAGTTCTTC. Its translation: CASSDRFGPSGYNEQFF. The complete variable domain, with remaining parts taken from reference TRBV2 and TRBJ2-1, reads EPEVTQTPSHQVTQMGQEVILRCVPISNHLYFYWYRQILGQKVEFLVSFYNNEISEKSEIFDDQFSVERPDGSNFTLKIRSTKLEDSAMYFCASSDRFGPSGYNEQFFGPGTRLTVL.

This clone appeared once. V and J are TRBV5-4 and TRBJ2-7, with TRBD2 identical over 10 bases. CDR1 SGHNT and CDR2 YYREEE come from the germline V gene (reference sequence). Losses at the gene ends were 2 bases for V and 0 bases for J; bases not matched to a gene: 2. The CDR3 totals 15 residues. As DNA, the CDR3 is TGTGCCAGCAGCTTAGGACTAGCGGACTCCTACGAGCAGTACTTC. This codes for CASSLGLADSYEQYF.

V is TRBV28 and J is TRBJ2-5, with D possibly matching TRBD2 (6 bases). This CDR3 is 16 amino acids long. Looked up from germline, CDR1 is MDHEN and CDR2 is SYDVKM. V shed 1 base and J shed 5 bases, with 17 bases lying between them. As DNA, the CDR3 is TGTGCCAGCAGTTTATTAAGGGCGGGAACGGGTGAGACCCAGTACTTC. The encoded protein is CASSLLRAGTGETQYF.

The chain couples TRBV20-1 to TRBJ2-3; TRBD2 aligns across 7 bases. Germline CDR1 is DFQATT and CDR2 is SNEGSKA (reference sequence). The CDR3 runs to 11 residues. The junction had 7 bases not matched to a gene; V was cut back by 6 bases and J by 10 bases. CDR3 nucleotide sequence: TGCAGTGCCGACGGGGGGAGCGCGCAGTATTTT. Translation gives CSADGGSAQYF.

The chain links TRBV18 to TRBJ1-4; D perhaps matches TRBD1 (6 bases). This CDR3 has 16 amino acids. Trimming took 5 bases from V and 5 from J, leaving 18 bases between them. Per germline, CDR1 KGHSH and CDR2 LQKENI. The CDR3 spells CASSSNLIRGNEKLFF. The CDR3 coding sequence is TGTGCCAGCTCATCAAACTTGATCAGGGGCAATGAAAAACTGTTTTTT.

The CDR3 is CASSGVGGYGYTF. CDR3 nucleotides: TGTGCCAGCAGCGGAGTTGGGGGGTATGGCTACACCTTC. This chain links TRBV9 with TRBJ1-2; the D gene is possibly TRBD1 (5 bases). CDR1 SGDLS and CDR2 YYNGEE come from the germline V gene. The ends were cut back, 3 bases at V and 5 bases at J, with 11 bases in the middle. The CDR3 covers 13 residues.

This chain links TRBV11-2 with TRBJ2-3; 10 bases are shared with TRBD1. The CDR3 has 16 amino acids. Unmatched junction bases numbered 10, after V lost 5 bases and J lost 5 bases. CDR1 SGHAT and CDR2 FQNNGV come from the germline V gene. CDR3 DNA sequence: TGTGCCAGCAGCCCAACGACAGGGGGCGAGGGAGATACGCAGTATTTT. Protein: CASSPTTGGEGDTQYF.

The J gene is TRBJ2-1, the V gene TRBV7-2; TRBD2 matches at 8 bases. Germline V gene lookup returns CDR1 SGHTA and CDR2 FQGNSA. Unmatched junction bases numbered 9, after V lost 5 bases and J lost 0 bases. This CDR3 has 17 amino acids. Here the CDR3 DNA reads TGTGCCAGCAGCGCCTACTTAGCGGGGCGCTCCTACAATGAGCAGTTCTTC. Amino acids: CASSAYLAGRSYNEQFF.